One T cell receptor beta chain is described in this entry. As processed by the authors: Estimation of nucleated cell counts relied on the amplification of reference gene primers. Method: immunoSEQ multiplex PCR; TCRdb's copy keeps in-frame clones and lacks some. V and J calls and clone size come straight from that table; D and trimming were deduced from the DNA. The data hold 100,000 to 120,000 clones, with more than 70% observed a single time. These data are taken from a study of blood T cell repertoires in COVID-19. Per the germline V gene, CDR1 is SGHVS and CDR2 is FQNEAQ. Trimming took 0 bases from V and 2 from J, leaving 10 bases between them. This CDR3 has 15 residues.

The TCR comes from a woman aged 50 to 65 with acute or convalescent COVID-19. Sequenced sample: peripheral blood. The rearrangement uses TRBV7-8 and TRBJ1-1; weak D call: TRBD1 (5 bases). The DNA for the CDR3 is TGTGCCAGCAGCTTAGCTGGGGGGTACAACACTGAAGCTTTCTTT. It codes for CASSLAGGYNTEAFF.